This T cell receptor beta chain emerged from a study of cytotoxic CD8 clonotypes in ibrutinib-treated CLL. Overall study context: Specimens for response were gathered following a median around eleven months of therapy, spanning 6 to 36.

This CDR3 has 16 residues. The germline V gene encodes CDR1 ENHRY and CDR2 SYGVKD. With V trimmed by 1 base and J by 2 bases, 2 bases remained unmatched. Turning to this clone: Its specificity is not known.

Libraries were prepared by immunoSEQ multiplex PCR; TCRdb keeps only in-frame clonotypes and omits some of them. The table lists hundreds of thousands of clones, about 77% of them singletons. Study-wide findings and caveats: Upon ibrutinib response clonality rose, and upon progression it fell back toward baseline.

The V call is TRBV10-3, the J call TRBJ2-2; TRBD1 aligns across 9 bases. The sequence was collected from a human donor with chronic lymphocytic leukemia. The source was PBMCs, collected before ibrutinib treatment. This CDR3 is CAISELQGANTGELFF. The CDR3 region has the DNA TGTGCCATCAGTGAGTTACAGGGGGCAAACACCGGGGAGCTGTTTTTT.